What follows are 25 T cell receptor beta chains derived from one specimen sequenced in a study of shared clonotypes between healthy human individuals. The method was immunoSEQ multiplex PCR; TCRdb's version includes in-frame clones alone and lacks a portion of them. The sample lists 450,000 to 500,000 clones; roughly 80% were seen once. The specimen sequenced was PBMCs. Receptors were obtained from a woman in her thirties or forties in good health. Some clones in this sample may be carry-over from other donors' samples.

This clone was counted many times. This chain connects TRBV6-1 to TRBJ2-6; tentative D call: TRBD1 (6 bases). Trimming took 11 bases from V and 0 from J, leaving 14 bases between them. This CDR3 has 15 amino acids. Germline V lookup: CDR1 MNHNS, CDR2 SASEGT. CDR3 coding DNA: TGTGCCGGTGGACAGTTCGCCTCTGGGGCCAACGTCCTGACTTTC. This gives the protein CAGGQFASGANVLTF.

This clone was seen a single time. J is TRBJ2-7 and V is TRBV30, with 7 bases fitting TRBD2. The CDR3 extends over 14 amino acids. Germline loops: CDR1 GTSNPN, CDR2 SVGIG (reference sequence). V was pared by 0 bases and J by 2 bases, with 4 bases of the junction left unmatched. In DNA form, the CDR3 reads TGTGCCTGGAGTGTGGGGGGGTACCCCTACGAGCAGTACTTC. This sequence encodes CAWSVGGYPYEQYF.

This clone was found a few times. This chain's CDR3 is CASSQGGSASYNEQFF. CDR3 nucleotides: TGTGCCAGCAGCCAAGGGGGGAGTGCCTCCTACAATGAGCAGTTCTTC. This sequence joins TRBV4-2 and TRBJ2-1; D may match TRBD1 or TRBD2 (5 bases each). Germline values: CDR1 LGHNA, CDR2 YNFKEQ. The CDR3 has 16 amino acids. V dropped 1 base and J dropped 0 bases, with 10 bases sitting between them.

CDR3 coding DNA: TGTGCCAGCAGCGACGGGACAGCCAGCTCTGGGGCCAACGTCCTGACTTTC. As protein: CASSDGTASSGANVLTF. The chain carries TRBV7-9 and TRBJ2-6, with TRBD1 identical over 7 bases. This CDR3 contains 17 residues. Germline V CDR1 and CDR2: SEHNR, FQNEAQ (reference sequence). The trim removed 5 bases at V and 0 bases at J, leaving 7 bases unmatched.

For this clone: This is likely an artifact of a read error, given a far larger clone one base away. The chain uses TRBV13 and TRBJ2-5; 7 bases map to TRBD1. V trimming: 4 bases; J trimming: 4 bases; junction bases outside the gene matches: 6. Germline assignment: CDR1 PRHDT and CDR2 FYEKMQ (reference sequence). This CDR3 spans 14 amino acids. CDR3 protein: CASSSGRDRETQYF. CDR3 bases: TGTGCCAGCAGCTCCGGACGGGACAGAGAGACCCAGTACTTC.

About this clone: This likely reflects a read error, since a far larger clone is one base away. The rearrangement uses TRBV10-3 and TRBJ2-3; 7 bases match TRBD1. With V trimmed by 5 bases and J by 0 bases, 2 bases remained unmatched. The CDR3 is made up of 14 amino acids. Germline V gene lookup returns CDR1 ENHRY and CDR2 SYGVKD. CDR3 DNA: TGTGCCATCAGTTACAGGGGTAGCACAGATACGCAGTATTTT. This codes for CAISYRGSTDTQYF.

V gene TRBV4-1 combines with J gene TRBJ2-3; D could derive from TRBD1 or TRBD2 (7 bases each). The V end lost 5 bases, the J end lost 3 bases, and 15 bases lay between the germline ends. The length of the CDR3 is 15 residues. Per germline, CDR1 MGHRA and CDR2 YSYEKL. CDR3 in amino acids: CASSSRQGGTDTQYF. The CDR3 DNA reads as TGCGCCAGCAGCTCCCGACAGGGAGGGACAGATACGCAGTATTTT.

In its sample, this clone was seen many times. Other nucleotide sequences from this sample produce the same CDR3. CDR3 region: CASSGQGVVTDTQYF. CDR3 nucleotide sequence: TGTGCCAGCAGCGGACAGGGAGTGGTGACAGATACGCAGTATTTT. The chain employs TRBV7-2 and TRBJ2-3; 8 bases map to TRBD1. Trimming cost V 5 bases and J 3 bases; bases outside gene matches: 7. There are 15 residues in the CDR3. Germline CDR1 is SGHTA and CDR2 is FQGNSA.

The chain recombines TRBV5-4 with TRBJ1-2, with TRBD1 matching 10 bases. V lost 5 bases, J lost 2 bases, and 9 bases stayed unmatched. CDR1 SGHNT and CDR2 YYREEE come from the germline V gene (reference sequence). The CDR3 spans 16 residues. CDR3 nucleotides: TGTGCCAGCAGTTCAGGGACAGGGGTATGGAACTATGGCTACACCTTC. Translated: CASSSGTGVWNYGYTF.

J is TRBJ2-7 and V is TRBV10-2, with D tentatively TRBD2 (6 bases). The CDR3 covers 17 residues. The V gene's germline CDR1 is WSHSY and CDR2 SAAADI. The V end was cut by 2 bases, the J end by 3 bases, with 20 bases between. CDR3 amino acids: CASSEPGTGRTNYEQYF. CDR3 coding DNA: TGCGCCAGCAGTGAGCCGGGCACGGGACGGACTAACTACGAGCAGTACTTC.

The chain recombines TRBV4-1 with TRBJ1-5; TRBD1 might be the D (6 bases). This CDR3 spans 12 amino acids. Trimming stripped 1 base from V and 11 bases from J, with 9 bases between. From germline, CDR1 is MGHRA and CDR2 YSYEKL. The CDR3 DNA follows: TGCGCCAGCAGCCAAGGGAGGGGGGCCCAGCATTTT. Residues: CASSQGRGAQHF.

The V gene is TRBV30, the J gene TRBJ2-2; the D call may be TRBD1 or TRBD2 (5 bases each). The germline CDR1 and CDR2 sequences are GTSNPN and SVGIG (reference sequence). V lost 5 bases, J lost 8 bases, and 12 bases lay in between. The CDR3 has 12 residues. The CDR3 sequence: CAWARGAGELFF. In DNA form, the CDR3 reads TGTGCCTGGGCCCGAGGGGCTGGGGAGCTGTTTTTT.

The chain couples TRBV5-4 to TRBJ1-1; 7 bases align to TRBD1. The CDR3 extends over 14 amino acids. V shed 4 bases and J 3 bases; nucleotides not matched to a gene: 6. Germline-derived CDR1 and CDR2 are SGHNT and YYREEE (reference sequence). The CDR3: CASSLPTGDTEAFF. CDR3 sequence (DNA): TGTGCCAGCAGCCTACCCACAGGGGACACTGAAGCTTTCTTT.

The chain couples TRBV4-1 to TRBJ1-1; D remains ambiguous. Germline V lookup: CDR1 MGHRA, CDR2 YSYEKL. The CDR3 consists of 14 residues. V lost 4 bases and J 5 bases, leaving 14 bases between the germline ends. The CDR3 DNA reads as TGCGCCAGCAGCCGAGACACCAGCGGGACTGAAGCTTTCTTT. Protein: CASSRDTSGTEAFF.

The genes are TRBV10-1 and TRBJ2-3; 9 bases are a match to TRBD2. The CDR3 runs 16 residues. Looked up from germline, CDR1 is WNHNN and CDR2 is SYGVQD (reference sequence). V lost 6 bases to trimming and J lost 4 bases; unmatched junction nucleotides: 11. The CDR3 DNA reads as TGCGCCAGCAGCGATAGCGGGAGAGGGGACGCAGATACGCAGTATTTT. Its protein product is CASSDSGRGDADTQYF.

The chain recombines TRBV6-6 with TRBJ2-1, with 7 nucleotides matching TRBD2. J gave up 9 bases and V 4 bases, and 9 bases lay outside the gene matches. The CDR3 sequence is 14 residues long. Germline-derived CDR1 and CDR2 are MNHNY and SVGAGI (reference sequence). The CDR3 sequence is CASSWGGRDIEQFF. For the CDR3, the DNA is TGTGCCAGCAGTTGGGGCGGGAGAGATATTGAGCAGTTCTTC.

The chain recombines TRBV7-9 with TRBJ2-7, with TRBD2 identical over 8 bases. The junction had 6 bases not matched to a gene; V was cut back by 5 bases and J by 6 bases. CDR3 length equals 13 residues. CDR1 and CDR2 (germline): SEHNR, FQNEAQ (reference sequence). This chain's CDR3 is CASSDGGAGEQYF. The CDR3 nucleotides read TGTGCCAGCAGCGACGGGGGGGCAGGCGAGCAGTACTTC.

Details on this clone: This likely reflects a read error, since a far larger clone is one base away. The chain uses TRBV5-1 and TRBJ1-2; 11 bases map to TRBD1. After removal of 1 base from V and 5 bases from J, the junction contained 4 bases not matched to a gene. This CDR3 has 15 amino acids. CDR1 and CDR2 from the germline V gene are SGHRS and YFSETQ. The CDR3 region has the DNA TGCGCCAGCAGCTTGTACGGGACAGGGGGGTATGGCTACACCTTC. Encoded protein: CASSLYGTGGYGYTF.

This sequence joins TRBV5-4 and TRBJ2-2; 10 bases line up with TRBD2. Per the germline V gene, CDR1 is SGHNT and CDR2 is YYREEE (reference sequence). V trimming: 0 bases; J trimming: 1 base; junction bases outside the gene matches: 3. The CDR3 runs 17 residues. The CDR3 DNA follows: TGTGCCAGCAGCTTGGCCTCTAGCGGGGGGAACACCGGGGAGCTGTTTTTT. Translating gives CASSLASSGGNTGELFF.

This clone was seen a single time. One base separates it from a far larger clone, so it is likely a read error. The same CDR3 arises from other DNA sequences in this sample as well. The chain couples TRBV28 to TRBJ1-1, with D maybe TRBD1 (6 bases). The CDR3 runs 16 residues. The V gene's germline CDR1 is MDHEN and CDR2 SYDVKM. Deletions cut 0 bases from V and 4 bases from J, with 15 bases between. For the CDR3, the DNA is TGTGCCAGCAGTTTATGGGGCGGACAGTCTGTCACTGAAGCTTTCTTT. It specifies CASSLWGGQSVTEAFF.

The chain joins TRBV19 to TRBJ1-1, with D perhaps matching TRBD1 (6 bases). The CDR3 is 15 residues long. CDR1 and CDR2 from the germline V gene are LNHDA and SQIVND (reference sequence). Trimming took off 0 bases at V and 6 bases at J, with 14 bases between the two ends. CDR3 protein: CASSIDWGRGAEAFF. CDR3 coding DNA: TGTGCCAGTAGTATAGACTGGGGCAGGGGCGCTGAAGCTTTCTTT. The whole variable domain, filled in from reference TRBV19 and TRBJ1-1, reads DGGITQSPKYLFRKEGQNVTLSCEQNLNHDAMYWYRQDPGQGLRLIYYSQIVNDFQKGDIAEGYSVSREKKESFPLTVTSAQKNPTAFYLCASSIDWGRGAEAFFGQGTRLTVV.

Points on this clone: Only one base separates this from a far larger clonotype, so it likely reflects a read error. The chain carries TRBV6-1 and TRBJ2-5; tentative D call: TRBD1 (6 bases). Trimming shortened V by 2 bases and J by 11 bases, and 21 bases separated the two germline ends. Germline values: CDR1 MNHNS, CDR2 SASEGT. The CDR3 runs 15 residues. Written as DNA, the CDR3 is TGTGCCAGCAGTGAACTGGCAGGGGTACCTTCCGATCAGTACTTC. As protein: CASSELAGVPSDQYF.

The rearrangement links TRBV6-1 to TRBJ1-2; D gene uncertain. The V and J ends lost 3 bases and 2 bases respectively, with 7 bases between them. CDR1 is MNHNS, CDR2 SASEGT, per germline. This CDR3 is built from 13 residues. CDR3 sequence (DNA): TGTGCCAGCAGTGACAGCTGGAACTATGGCTACACCTTC. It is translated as CASSDSWNYGYTF.

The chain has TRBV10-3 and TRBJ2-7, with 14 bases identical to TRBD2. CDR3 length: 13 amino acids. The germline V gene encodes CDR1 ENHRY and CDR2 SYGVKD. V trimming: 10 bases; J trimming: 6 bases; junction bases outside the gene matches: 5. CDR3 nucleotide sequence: TGTGCCAGCACCGGGACTAGCGGGAGCGAGCAGTACTTC. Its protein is CASTGTSGSEQYF.

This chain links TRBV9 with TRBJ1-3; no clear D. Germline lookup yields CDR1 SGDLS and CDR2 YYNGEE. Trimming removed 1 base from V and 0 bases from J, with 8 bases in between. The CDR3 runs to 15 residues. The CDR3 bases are TGTGCCAGCAGCGTATCTGGGGTCTCTGGAAACACCATATATTTT. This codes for CASSVSGVSGNTIYF.